This TCR beta chain originates from a study of CD8 T cells in Susac syndrome. Between the trimmed V and J ends, which lost 2 bases and 0 bases, there was a span of 10 bases. Germline V gene data show CDR1 as SGHTA and CDR2 as FQGNSA. CDR3 size: 16 residues. The authors reverse transcribed about 0.5 to 1 ug RNA with random hexamers. One entry per CDR3 protein, called by TCRdb with MiXCR from the immunoSEQ multiplex PCR reads. The sample shows about 300,000 distinct CDR3 sequences, approximately 84% of them seen only once. The source is a human donor with multiple sclerosis. The rearrangement links TRBV7-2 to TRBJ2-2, with D unresolved. The source material was CD8+ T cells from PBMCs. The CDR3 DNA reads TGTGCCAGCAGCTTATGGTGGCGGACGAACACCGGGGAGCTGTTTTTT. Translated, it gives CASSLWWRTNTGELFF.